The 13 T cell receptor beta chains below come from one sample, sequenced in a study of cytomegalovirus exposure and HLA in healthy donors. Vbeta (60) and Jbeta (13) primers were used in the PCR. The method was immunoSEQ multiplex PCR; TCRdb's version includes in-frame clones alone and lacks a portion of them. The table shows about 160,000 clones, with around 78% occurring only once. The sequenced sample consisted of PBMCs. The receptor source for this set is a woman aged 40 to 55 in good health and CMV-seropositive.

The chain joins TRBV5-5 to TRBJ2-7, with D perhaps matching TRBD1 (5 bases). The CDR3 covers 13 residues. V lost 5 bases and J lost 4, with 13 bases in between. Germline CDR1 is SGHKS and CDR2 is YYEKEE (reference sequence). Here the CDR3 reads CASSRTSSYEQYF. CDR3 DNA: TGTGCCAGCAGTCGGACAAGTTCTTACGAGCAGTACTTC.

This sequence joins TRBV7-9 and TRBJ2-5; D ambiguous. The germline gives CDR1 SEHNR, CDR2 FQNEAQ (reference sequence). V was trimmed by 0 bases and J by 5 bases, leaving 10 bases between them. CDR3 length: 14 amino acids. CDR3 bases: TGTGCCAGCAGCTTAGCCGGAGCTTGGGAGACCCAGTACTTC. Protein: CASSLAGAWETQYF.

Regarding this clone: The same CDR3 can be traced to other DNA sequences in this sample. CDR3 nucleotide sequence: TGTGCCAGCAGTTACTCGATTTCAGTTAGCAATCAGCCCCAGCATTTT. Its protein product is CASSYSISVSNQPQHF. This chain joins TRBV6-6 and TRBJ1-5, with no clear D. The germline V and J ends were trimmed by 0 bases and 0 bases, with 9 bases remaining between them. The CDR3 is 16 residues long. Germline V lookup: CDR1 MNHNY, CDR2 SVGAGI (reference sequence).

The rearrangement links TRBV2 to TRBJ2-2, with 9 bases lining up with TRBD2. CDR1 and CDR2 from the germline V gene are SNHLY and FYNNEI. CDR3 length: 15 amino acids. Trimming cost V 9 bases and J 1 base; bases outside gene matches: 6. This CDR3 reads CARGDSGGNTGELFF. The CDR3 nucleotides are TGTGCCAGGGGGGATAGCGGGGGGAACACCGGGGAGCTGTTTTTT.

The chain carries TRBV7-3 and TRBJ2-1; D is possibly TRBD1 (6 bases). Germline CDR1 reads SGHTA; CDR2 reads FQGTGA. The ends were cut back, 1 base at V and 8 bases at J, with 15 bases in the middle. The CDR3 consists of 15 residues. The chain's CDR3 is CASSLNPLQGDEQFF. The CDR3 DNA sequence: TGTGCCAGCAGCTTAAACCCGTTACAGGGCGATGAGCAGTTCTTC.

DNA of the CDR3: TGTGCCAGCAGCCTACAGGGATCGGGTGGCTACACCTTC. Protein product: CASSLQGSGGYTF. The chain has TRBV7-9 and TRBJ1-2, with a weak D call TRBD1 (6 bases). The germline gives CDR1 SEHNR, CDR2 FQNEAQ (reference sequence). Trimming left V 5 bases short and J 7 bases short, with 14 bases between. The CDR3 has 13 amino acids.

The gene calls are TRBV4-3 and TRBJ1-2, with TRBD1 as a possible D gene (5 bases). CDR1 is LGHNA, CDR2 YSLEER, per germline. The CDR3 consists of 16 residues. Trimming shortened V by 2 bases and J by 3 bases, and 16 bases separated the two germline ends. This CDR3 is CASSQIDAGSDYGYTF. The CDR3 DNA follows: TGCGCCAGCAGCCAAATTGACGCAGGGTCGGACTATGGCTACACCTTC.

The V call is TRBV25-1, the J call TRBJ2-7; D unresolved. The CDR3 consists of 13 residues. V was shortened by 2 bases and J by 6 bases, with 11 bases between the two germline ends. The germline V gene encodes CDR1 MGHDK and CDR2 SYGVNS. The CDR3 DNA reads as TGTGCCAGCAGTGAAACCAAAAAGCGCGAGCAGTACTTC. This gives the protein CASSETKKREQYF.

The V and J genes are TRBV19 and TRBJ1-1; D is unresolved. This CDR3 comprises 12 residues. Trimming took 7 bases from V and 1 from J, leaving 7 bases between them. CDR1 is LNHDA, CDR2 SQIVND, per germline (reference sequence). CDR3 nucleotide sequence: TGTGCCAGTAAACAACCGAACACTGAAGCTTTCTTT. Translating gives CASKQPNTEAFF.

This sequence joins TRBV5-8 and TRBJ2-2; tentatively, D is TRBD1 (7 bases). The V gene's germline CDR1 is SGHTS and CDR2 YDEGEE. The CDR3 consists of 14 residues. V was shortened by 4 bases and J by 8 bases, with 15 bases between the two germline ends. CDR3 sequence: CASSGWRGLGELFF. DNA for the CDR3: TGTGCCAGCAGCGGCTGGAGGGGGCTTGGGGAGCTGTTTTTT.

V is TRBV30 and J is TRBJ1-1; D gene unclear. This CDR3 has 14 residues. Germline CDR1 GTSNPN, CDR2 SVGIG (reference sequence). Deletions cut 3 bases from V and 7 bases from J, with 18 bases between. DNA of the CDR3: TGTGCCTGGAGAACTGATCCCACGGGGTTTGAAGCTTTCTTT. Protein sequence: CAWRTDPTGFEAFF.

Only a few counts were recorded for this clone. This rearrangement joins TRBV7-7 to TRBJ2-5; D possibly corresponds to TRBD2 (6 bases). The ends were cut back, 1 base at V and 5 bases at J, with 14 bases in the middle. The CDR3 runs 15 residues. The germline CDR1 and CDR2 sequences are SSHAT and FNYEAQ (reference sequence). The CDR3 loop reads CASSLDPGGRETQYF. Here the CDR3 DNA reads TGTGCCAGCAGCTTAGATCCTGGAGGGAGGGAGACCCAGTACTTC.

The J gene is TRBJ2-2, the V gene TRBV5-1; no reliable D call. Germline V gene lookup returns CDR1 SGHRS and CDR2 YFSETQ. V gave up 2 bases and J gave up 4 bases, with 9 bases separating them. CDR3 length: 14 residues. The CDR3 region has the DNA TGCGCCAGCAGCTTTTTACCAGGCACCGGGGAGCTGTTTTTT. This encodes CASSFLPGTGELFF.